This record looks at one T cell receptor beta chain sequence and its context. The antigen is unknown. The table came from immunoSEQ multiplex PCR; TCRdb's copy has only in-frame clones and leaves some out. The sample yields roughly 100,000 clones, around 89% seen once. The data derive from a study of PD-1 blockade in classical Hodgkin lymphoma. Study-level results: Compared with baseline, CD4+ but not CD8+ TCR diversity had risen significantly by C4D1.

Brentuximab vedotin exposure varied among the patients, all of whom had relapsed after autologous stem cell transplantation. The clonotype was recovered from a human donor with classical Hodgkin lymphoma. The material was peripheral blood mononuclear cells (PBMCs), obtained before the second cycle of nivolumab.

CDR3 region: CASSLTGAPYNEQFF. The CDR3 region has the DNA TGCGCCAGCAGCTTGACAGGGGCGCCATACAATGAGCAGTTCTTC. This chain joins TRBV5-1 and TRBJ2-1; TRBD1 matches at 7 bases. This CDR3 is 15 amino acids long. Trimming took 1 base from V and 4 from J; bases not matched to a gene: 5. The V gene's germline CDR1 is SGHRS and CDR2 YFSETQ.